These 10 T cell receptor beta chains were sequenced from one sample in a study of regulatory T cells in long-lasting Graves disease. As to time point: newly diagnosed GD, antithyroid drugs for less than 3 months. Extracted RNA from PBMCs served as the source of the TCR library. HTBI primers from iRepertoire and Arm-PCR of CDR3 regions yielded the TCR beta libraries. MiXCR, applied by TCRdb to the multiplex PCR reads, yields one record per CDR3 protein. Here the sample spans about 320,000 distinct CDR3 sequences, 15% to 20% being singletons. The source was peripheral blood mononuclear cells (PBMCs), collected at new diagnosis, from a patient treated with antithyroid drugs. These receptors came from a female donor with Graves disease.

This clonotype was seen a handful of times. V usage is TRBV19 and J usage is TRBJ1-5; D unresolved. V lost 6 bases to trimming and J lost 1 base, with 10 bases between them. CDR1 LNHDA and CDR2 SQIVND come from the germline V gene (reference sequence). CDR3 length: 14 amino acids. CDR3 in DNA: TGTGCCAGTAGGAAGGATTCGAGCAATCAGCCCCAGCATTTT. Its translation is CASRKDSSNQPQHF.

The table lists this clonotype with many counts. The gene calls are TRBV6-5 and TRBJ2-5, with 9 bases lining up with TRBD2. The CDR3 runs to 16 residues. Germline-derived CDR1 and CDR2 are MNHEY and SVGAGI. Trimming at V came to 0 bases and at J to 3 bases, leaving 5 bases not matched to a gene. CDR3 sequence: CASSYSIAGAKETQYF. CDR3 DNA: TGTGCCAGCAGTTACTCGATAGCGGGAGCGAAAGAGACCCAGTACTTC.

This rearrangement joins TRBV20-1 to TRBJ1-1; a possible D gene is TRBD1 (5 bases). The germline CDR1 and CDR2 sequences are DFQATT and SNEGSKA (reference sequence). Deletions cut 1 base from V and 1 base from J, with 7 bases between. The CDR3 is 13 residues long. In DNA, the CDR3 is TGCAGTGCTAGAGTCCAGGGGAACACTGAAGCTTTCTTT. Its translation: CSARVQGNTEAFF.

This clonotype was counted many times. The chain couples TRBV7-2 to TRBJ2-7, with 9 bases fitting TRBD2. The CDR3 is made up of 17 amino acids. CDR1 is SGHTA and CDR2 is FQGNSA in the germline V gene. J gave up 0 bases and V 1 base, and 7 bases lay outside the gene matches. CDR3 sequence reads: CASSLVGAGGSSYEQYF. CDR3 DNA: TGTGCCAGCAGCTTAGTAGGGGCGGGAGGGAGCTCCTACGAGCAGTACTTC.

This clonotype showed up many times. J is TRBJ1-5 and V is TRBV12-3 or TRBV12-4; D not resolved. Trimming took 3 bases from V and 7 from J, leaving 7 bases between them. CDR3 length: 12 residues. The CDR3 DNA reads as TGTGCCAGCAGTTTTAGAGGACAGCCCCAGCATTTT. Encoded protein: CASSFRGQPQHF.

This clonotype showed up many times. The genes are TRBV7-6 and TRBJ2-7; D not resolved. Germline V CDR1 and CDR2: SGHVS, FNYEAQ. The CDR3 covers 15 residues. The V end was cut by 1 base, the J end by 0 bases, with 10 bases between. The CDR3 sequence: CASSLVDGYSYEQYF. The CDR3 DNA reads TGTGCCAGCAGCTTAGTAGACGGATACTCCTACGAGCAGTACTTC. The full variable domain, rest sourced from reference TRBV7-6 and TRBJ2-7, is GAGVSQSPRYKVTKRGQDVALRCDPISGHVSLYWYRQALGQGPEFLTYFNYEAQQDKSGLPNDRFSAERPEGSISTLTIQRTEQRDSAMYRCASSLVDGYSYEQYFGPGTRLTVT.

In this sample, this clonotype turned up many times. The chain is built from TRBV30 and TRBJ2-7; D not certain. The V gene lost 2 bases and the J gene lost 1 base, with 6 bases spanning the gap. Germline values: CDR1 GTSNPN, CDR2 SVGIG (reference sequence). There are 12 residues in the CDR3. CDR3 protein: CAWSLWSYEQYF. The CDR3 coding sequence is TGTGCCTGGAGTCTGTGGTCCTACGAGCAGTACTTC. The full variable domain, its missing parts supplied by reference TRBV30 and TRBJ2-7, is SQTIHQWPATLVQPVGSPLSLECTVEGTSNPNLYWYRQAAGRGLQLLFYSVGIGQISSEVPQNLSASRPQDRQFILSSKKLLLSDSGFYLCAWSLWSYEQYFGPGTRLTVT.

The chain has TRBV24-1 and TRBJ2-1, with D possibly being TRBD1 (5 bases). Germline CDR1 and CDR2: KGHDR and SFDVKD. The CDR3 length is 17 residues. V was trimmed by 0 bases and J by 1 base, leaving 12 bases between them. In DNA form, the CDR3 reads TGTGCCACCAGTGATTTGGACAGACCAAATTCCTACAATGAGCAGTTCTTC. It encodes CATSDLDRPNSYNEQFF.

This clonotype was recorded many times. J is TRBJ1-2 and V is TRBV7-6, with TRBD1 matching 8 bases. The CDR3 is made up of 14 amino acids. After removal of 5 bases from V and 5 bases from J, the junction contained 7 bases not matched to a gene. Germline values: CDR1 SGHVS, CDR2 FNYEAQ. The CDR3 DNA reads TGTGCCAGCAGCCCGGACAGGGTAGGATATGGCTACACCTTC. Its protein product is CASSPDRVGYGYTF.

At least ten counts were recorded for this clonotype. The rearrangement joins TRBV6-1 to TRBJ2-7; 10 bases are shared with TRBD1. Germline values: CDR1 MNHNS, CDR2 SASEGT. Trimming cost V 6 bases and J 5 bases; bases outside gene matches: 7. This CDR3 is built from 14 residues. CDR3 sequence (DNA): TGTGCCAGCAGAGGACAGGGGGAGCGGGACGAGCAGTACTTC. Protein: CASRGQGERDEQYF.